This T cell receptor beta chain was captured in a study of radiation and T cells in renal cell carcinoma. General study points: Without pretreatment biopsies, baseline tumor clonotype presence was undetermined.

Here immunoSEQ multiplex PCR was the method, and the copy in TCRdb shows in-frame clones only, minus some. The sample holds about 170,000 clones, 88% seen once. The V gene's germline CDR1 is MNHEY and CDR2 SVGAGI. CDR3 length equals 16 residues. Losses at the gene ends were 0 bases for V and 6 bases for J; bases not matched to a gene: 5. Indicated time point: blood 4 weeks post-SBRT, at nephrectomy. Treatment: 15 Gy SBRT to primary tumor, nephrectomy 4 weeks later. Nephrectomy followed 15 Gy stereotactic body radiation by 4 weeks. Concerning this clone itself: Its antigen is unidentified.

The J gene is TRBJ1-6, the V gene TRBV6-5, with 7 positions matching TRBD1. The clonotype was recovered from a woman aged 45 to 65 with renal cell carcinoma. The starting material was blood, obtained from a patient whose treatment included radiotherapy and nephrectomy. CDR3 sequence: CASSYSSNRGNSPLHF. In DNA form, the CDR3 reads TGTGCCAGCAGTTACTCGAGTAACAGGGGTAATTCACCCCTCCACTTT.